These 18 T cell receptor beta chains originate from one sample sequenced in a study of shared clonotypes between healthy human individuals. TCRdb's table, derived via immunoSEQ multiplex PCR, lists solely in-frame clones and lacks some. The data show over 2 million clones, with about 95% seen just once and roughly 0.13% held by the top ten. Sequenced: naive CD4+ T cells sorted from blood. The subset denotes: CD45RA+ positively selected. The receptors originated from a man aged 18 to 30 in good health.

This clone has only one observation. J is TRBJ1-2 and V is TRBV2; D may be TRBD1 (6 bases). The CDR3 sequence is 14 residues long. Trimming pared 8 bases from V and 1 base from J, leaving 14 bases between. The V gene's germline CDR1 is SNHLY and CDR2 FYNNEI. CDR3 region: CASRTDSFNYGYTF. The DNA for the CDR3 is TGTGCCAGCCGGACAGACTCTTTTAACTATGGCTACACCTTC. The variable domain in full, completed from reference TRBV2 and TRBJ1-2, reads EPEVTQTPSHQVTQMGQEVILRCVPISNHLYFYWYRQILGQKVEFLVSFYNNEISEKSEIFDDQFSVERPDGSNFTLKIRSTKLEDSAMYFCASRTDSFNYGYTFGSGTRLTVV.

V is TRBV7-2 and J is TRBJ1-3, with D tentatively TRBD1 (6 bases). CDR1 SGHTA and CDR2 FQGNSA come from the germline V gene. Trimming removed 1 base at V and 2 bases at J, with 15 bases between. This CDR3 comprises 17 residues. DNA of the CDR3: TGTGCCAGCAGCTTAGTCGCTACAGGGTCGGCTGGAAACACCATATATTTT. Protein product: CASSLVATGSAGNTIYF. Variable domain in full (rest from reference TRBV7-2 and TRBJ1-3): GAGVSQSPSNKVTEKGKDVELRCDPISGHTALYWYRQSLGQGLEFLIYFQGNSAPDKSGLPSDRFSAERTGGSVSTLTIQRTQQEDSAVYLCASSLVATGSAGNTIYFGEGSWLTVV.

The CDR3 DNA is TGTGCCAGCAGTTCCGCCAGGGAGGGTCGTGGCTACACCTTC. As protein: CASSSAREGRGYTF. The chain combines TRBV6-5 with TRBJ1-2; maybe TRBD1 (5 bases). Trimming pared 4 bases from V and 7 bases from J, leaving 16 bases between. This CDR3 comprises 14 residues. Germline CDR1 and CDR2: MNHEY and SVGAGI.

The chain links TRBV6-5 to TRBJ1-6, with a possible D match to TRBD1 (6 bases). Trimming cost V 6 bases and J 5 bases, with 8 bases left between them. The CDR3 has 13 residues. Per the germline V gene, CDR1 is MNHEY and CDR2 is SVGAGI. The CDR3, as DNA: TGTGCCAGCAGGGGACAAAATAATTCACCCCTCCACTTT. As protein: CASRGQNNSPLHF.

The chain carries TRBV6-1 and TRBJ1-2; D perhaps matches TRBD1 (6 bases). V was cut by 3 bases and J by 0 bases, with 8 bases left in between. The CDR3 spans 14 residues. Germline-derived CDR1 and CDR2 are MNHNS and SASEGT. The CDR3 DNA follows: TGTGCCAGCAGTGACAGGGGATCTAACTATGGCTACACCTTC. Encoded protein: CASSDRGSNYGYTF.

The chain combines TRBV4-3 with TRBJ2-7; D is unclear. Between the trimmed V and J ends, which lost 0 bases and 1 base, there was a span of 13 bases. This CDR3 contains 16 residues. Germline CDR1 is LGHNA and CDR2 is YSLEER. The CDR3 sequence: CASSQDLSTGSYEQYF. The CDR3 DNA follows: TGCGCCAGCAGCCAAGATCTCTCCACCGGGTCCTACGAGCAGTACTTC.

This CDR3 reads CASSLLSIGGGFYTQWEKLFF. In nucleotides, the CDR3 is TGTGCCAGCAGCTTATTGAGCATAGGGGGCGGATTTTACACGCAGTGGGAAAAACTGTTTTTT. The chain carries TRBV7-3 and TRBJ1-4; 7 bases map to TRBD1. Trimming cost V 2 bases and J 8 bases; bases outside gene matches: 26. Germline V gene lookup returns CDR1 SGHTA and CDR2 FQGTGA. CDR3 size: 21 residues.

As regards this clone: Different DNA sequences within this sample yield the same CDR3. The chain combines TRBV7-9 with TRBJ2-3, with D possibly being TRBD2 (6 bases). CDR3 size: 13 residues. Germline values: CDR1 SEHNR, CDR2 FQNEAQ (reference sequence). The ends were cut back, 8 bases at V and 2 bases at J, with 11 bases in the middle. CDR3 sequence reads: CASGPGATDTQYF. CDR3 sequence (DNA): TGTGCCAGCGGGCCGGGAGCCACAGATACGCAGTATTTT.

This chain links TRBV29-1 with TRBJ1-2; 8 positions agree with TRBD1. This CDR3 is 11 amino acids long. Germline V CDR1 and CDR2: SQVTM, ANQGSEA. The CDR3, as DNA: TGCACAGGGGGCGAGAACTATGGCTACACCTTC. Translation: CTGGENYGYTF.

The sample holds one count of this clone. The chain carries TRBV11-2 and TRBJ2-7; 9 bases map to TRBD1. The junction had 20 bases not matched to a gene; V was cut back by 5 bases and J by 6 bases. CDR1 is SGHAT, CDR2 FQNNGV, per germline. CDR3 length: 18 residues. CDR3: CASSTGTGTGLATSEQYF. The CDR3 DNA follows: TGTGCCAGCAGCACAGGGACAGGGACGGGGCTAGCGACCTCCGAGCAGTACTTC.

This chain's CDR3 is CASSLGTSSYEQYF. DNA of the CDR3: TGTGCCAGCAGCCTAGGGACATCTTCCTACGAGCAGTACTTC. This sequence joins TRBV5-6 and TRBJ2-7, with D maybe TRBD1 (6 bases). V lost 4 bases and J lost 1, with 12 bases in between. The CDR3 is made up of 14 amino acids. Germline loops: CDR1 SGHDT, CDR2 YYEEEE.

V usage is TRBV7-2 and J usage is TRBJ1-4, with D possibly TRBD1 on 5 matching bases. V lost 6 bases and J lost 8, with 22 bases in between. The CDR3 contains 16 residues. Germline V CDR1 and CDR2: SGHTA, FQGNSA. CDR3 sequence reads: CASRHAGEGLNEKLFF. In DNA, the CDR3 is TGTGCCAGCAGACACGCGGGGGAGGGTTTGAACGAAAAACTGTTTTTT.

Of note for this clone: One end of the junction is discordant with germline, which a read error may explain. The CDR3 DNA is TGTGCCAGCCTAGAGAAGTACGTGAGTCCATTACGGCGGTTT. Protein sequence: CASLEKYVSPLRRF. The chain joins TRBV6-4 to TRBJ1-3; D not certain. Looked up from germline, CDR1 is MRHNA and CDR2 is SNTAGT. This CDR3 spans 14 amino acids.

J is TRBJ2-5 and V is TRBV4-1, with TRBD2 matching 7 bases. The CDR3 contains 16 residues. Germline lookup yields CDR1 MGHRA and CDR2 YSYEKL. V trimming: 0 bases; J trimming: 3 bases; junction bases outside the gene matches: 7. This chain's CDR3 is CASSQDGLAEEETQYF. CDR3 nucleotide sequence: TGCGCCAGCAGCCAAGATGGGCTAGCGGAGGAAGAGACCCAGTACTTC.

V is TRBV28 and J is TRBJ1-4; D is unclear. The CDR3 runs 12 residues. V lost 6 bases and J lost 8, with 10 bases in between. The V gene's germline CDR1 is MDHEN and CDR2 SYDVKM. The CDR3: CASSREREKLFF. The CDR3 DNA reads TGTGCCAGCAGCCGCGAAAGGGAAAAACTGTTTTTT.

This chain connects TRBV21-1 to TRBJ2-7; the table gives TRBD1 as D, unverified against the DNA. TRBV21-1 is assigned pseudogene status. The CDR3 consists of 15 residues. CDR3: CASSLIGVSSYEQYF. In DNA form, the CDR3 reads TGTGCCAGCAGCCTTATAGGGGTGAGCTCCTACGAGCAGTACTTC.

The V and J genes are TRBV7-8 and TRBJ1-5; D is perhaps TRBD1 (6 bases). The CDR3 consists of 18 residues. V was pared by 2 bases and J by 5 bases, with 22 bases between. Germline loops: CDR1 SGHVS, CDR2 FQNEAQ. The CDR3 DNA is TGTGCCAGCAGCTTACAGTCGATAAGGGGGGGGCTAGATCAGCCCCAGCATTTT. Amino acids: CASSLQSIRGGLDQPQHF.

Turning to this clone: Other DNA sequences in the same sample also yield this CDR3. V is TRBV11-2 and J is TRBJ1-5; 9 positions match TRBD1. This CDR3 is built from 13 residues. The germline V gene encodes CDR1 SGHAT and CDR2 FQNNGV. Unmatched junction bases numbered 1, after V lost 3 bases and J lost 7 bases. DNA of the CDR3: TGTGCCAGCAGCTTGGACAGGGGCCAGCCCCAGCATTTT. Residues: CASSLDRGQPQHF.